These 25 T cell receptor beta chains were all obtained from the same sample, sequenced in a study of tissue T cells after allogeneic stem cell transplantation. Time point given: mouse harvest day 7 after allogeneic transplant. The graft held 10^6 splenic CD5+ T cells and 10^7 T-cell-depleted bone marrow cells. TCRdb's table, derived via immunoSEQ multiplex PCR, lists solely in-frame clones and lacks some. The sample shows about 7,200 clones, 40% to 60% of them seen only once. Sequencing was done on a sample of lymph node tissue. These receptors all stem from a female BALB/c mouse given C57BL/6 T cells with graft-versus-host disease after an allogeneic hematopoietic cell transplant.

With respect to this clone: The listed genes are named as in mouse. The read ends 1 residue shy of where the CDR3 ends; the end is completed using the germline J gene. V gene TRBV26 combines with J gene TRBJ2-1; 10 bases align to TRBD2. The CDR3 has 14 amino acids. Trimming took 6 bases from V and 1 from J; bases not matched to a gene: 0. Looked up from germline, CDR1 is KGHPV and CDR2 is FQNQEV (reference sequence). Partial CDR3 DNA: TGTGCCAGCAGGGGACTGGGGAACTATGCTGAGCAGTTC. Translating gives CASRGLGNYAEQF. Given in full, the CDR3 is CASRGLGNYAEQFF.

With regard to this clone: Here the gene names and germline are mouse. The missing CDR3 end, 1 residue past where the read stops, is filled in from the germline J gene. The chain joins TRBV26 to TRBJ1-6, with D hard to call. TRBJ1-6 is annotated as an ORF whose role is uncertain. Germline lookup yields CDR1 KGHPV and CDR2 FQNQEV (reference sequence). CDR3 length: 14 residues. The ends were cut back, 8 bases at V and 0 bases at J, with 8 bases in the middle. The sequenced part of the CDR3 DNA is TGTGCCAGCGCCCAAGATTCCTATAATTCGCCCCTCTAC. Protein: CASAQDSYNSPLY. The entire CDR3 reads CASAQDSYNSPLYF.

On this clone itself: Germline and genes here are mouse. The read finishes 1 residue shy of the CDR3 end, and the germline J gene is used to complete it. The chain joins TRBV26 to TRBJ1-3; 7 bases agree with TRBD1. The CDR3 extends over 15 amino acids. V shed 1 base, J shed 0 bases, and the junction held 0 bases outside the gene matches. Germline-derived CDR1 and CDR2 are KGHPV and FQNQEV (reference sequence). CDR3 bases read: TGTGCCAGCAGTCTGTACAGGGGTTCTGGAAATACGCTCTAT. This sequence encodes CASSLYRGSGNTLY. The whole CDR3 sequence reads CASSLYRGSGNTLYF.

About this clone itself: Mouse gene names apply. The CDR3 end falls 1 residue outside the read, so it is completed with the germline J gene. The J gene is TRBJ1-5, the V gene TRBV2; D perhaps matches TRBD1 (5 bases). Germline V lookup: CDR1 LGHNA, CDR2 YSYQKL. The CDR3 covers 13 residues. V was shortened by 2 bases and J by 3 bases, with 5 bases between the two germline ends. The DNA read from the CDR3 is TGTGCCAGCAGCCAACAGGGCAACCAGGCTCCGCTT. This translates into CASSQQGNQAPL. The entire CDR3 protein reads CASSQQGNQAPLF.

This clone is labeled as medium-sized. Mouse germline and gene names are used. The read is 1 residue too short to cover the CDR3 end, so that end is filled in from the germline J gene. The V and J genes are TRBV26 and TRBJ1-6, with D unclear. TRBJ1-6 is marked as an open reading frame, function uncertain. The germline gives CDR1 KGHPV, CDR2 FQNQEV (reference sequence). V lost 2 bases and J 6 bases, leaving 5 bases between the germline ends. The CDR3 has 13 residues. The CDR3 protein is CASSLTLNSPLYF. CDR3 DNA, as far as it was read: TGTGCCAGCAGTCTGACCCTTAATTCGCCCCTCTAC.

This clone was seen a handful of times. Germline and genes here are mouse. The missing CDR3 end, 1 residue past where the read stops, is filled in from the germline J gene. The chain joins TRBV26 to TRBJ1-3, with a weak D call TRBD1 (6 bases). The V and J ends lost 3 bases and 3 bases respectively, with 9 bases between them. Germline-derived CDR1 and CDR2 are KGHPV and FQNQEV (reference sequence). This CDR3 contains 14 residues. Incomplete CDR3 DNA: TGTGCCAGCAGTCTAGGGGGGTTTGGAAATACGCTCTAT. Protein product: CASSLGGFGNTLY. The whole CDR3 protein is CASSLGGFGNTLYF.

Note on this clone: Gene names and germline refer to mouse. The read is 1 residue too short to cover the CDR3 end, so that end is filled in from the germline J gene. The same CDR3 arises from other DNA sequences in this sample as well. The chain employs TRBV2 and TRBJ1-1; D remains unclear. This CDR3 has 13 amino acids. V was trimmed by 0 bases and J by 3 bases, leaving 5 bases between them. Germline values: CDR1 LGHNA, CDR2 YSYQKL. CDR3 bases read: TGTGCCAGCAGCCAAGATAGGGACACAGAAGTCTTC. Amino acids: CASSQDRDTEVF. The entire CDR3 protein is CASSQDRDTEVFF.

Of note for this clone: The listed genes are named as in mouse. The sequenced fragment ends 1 residue before the CDR3 boundary, so the rest is inferred from the germline J gene. The chain combines TRBV26 with TRBJ1-1; D remains ambiguous. V lost 0 bases and J lost 5, with 4 bases in between. Germline loops: CDR1 KGHPV, CDR2 FQNQEV (reference sequence). The CDR3 totals 12 residues. The CDR3 bases that were read are TGTGCCAGCAGTCTGTCAAGTACAGAAGTCTTC. Translation: CASSLSSTEVF. The full CDR3 protein is CASSLSSTEVFF.

Sample share makes this clone medium-sized. Genes and germline come from the mouse. The read comes to an end 1 residue before the CDR3 does, leaving the germline J gene to fill in the end. J is TRBJ2-4 and V is TRBV1; D gene uncertain. Per germline, CDR1 NSQYPW and CDR2 LRSPGD (reference sequence). This CDR3 is built from 14 residues. Trimming took off 4 bases at V and 0 bases at J, with 8 bases between the two ends. CDR3 loop: CTCSVDNSQNTLYF. The sequenced CDR3 bases are TGCACCTGCAGTGTCGACAATAGTCAAAACACCTTGTAC. The full variable domain, with the rest looked up from reference TRBV1 and TRBJ2-4, is VTLLEQNPRWRLVPRGQAVNLRCILKNSQYPWMSWYQQDLQKQLQWLFTLRSPGDKEVKSLPGADYLATRVTDTELRLQVANMSQGRTLYCTCSVDNSQNTLYFGAGTRLSVL.

Comments on this clone: Germline and genes: mouse. The read finishes 1 residue shy of the CDR3 end, and the germline J gene is used to complete it. The V gene is TRBV13-3, the J gene TRBJ2-5, with D uncertain. CDR1 NNHDY and CDR2 SYVADS come from the germline V gene. The CDR3 consists of 11 residues. V lost 2 bases and J lost 6, with 4 bases in between. The CDR3 is CASSEGDTQYF. CDR3 DNA (partial): TGTGCCAGCAGTGAGGGGGACACCCAGTAC.

This clone showed up just a few times. The gene names given are mouse names. The read ends 1 residue early relative to the CDR3; the germline J gene fills the gap. The chain recombines TRBV2 with TRBJ1-4; tentatively, D is TRBD1 (5 bases). The V end was cut by 1 base, the J end by 4 bases, with 10 bases between. The CDR3 consists of 15 residues. Germline CDR1 is LGHNA and CDR2 is YSYQKL. CDR3 region: CASSQGGPLNERLFF. The DNA read from the CDR3 is TGTGCCAGCAGCCAAGGGGGACCCCTCAACGAAAGATTATTT.

About this clone: Mouse gene names and germline throughout. The read ends 1 residue shy of where the CDR3 ends; the end is completed using the germline J gene. The chain carries TRBV3 and TRBJ1-1; TRBD1 matches 7 bases. With 4 bases clipped from V and 0 bases from J, the junction kept 2 bases outside the gene matches. This CDR3 region has 14 residues. Germline V CDR1 and CDR2: SNHLY, FYNGKV (reference sequence). The sequenced CDR3 bases are TGTGCCAGCAGCTCCGGGACAGCAAACACAGAAGTCTTC. Protein: CASSSGTANTEVF. The entire CDR3 is CASSSGTANTEVFF.

Remarks on this clone: Gene and germline names: mouse. The read gets to within 1 residue of the CDR3 end, and the germline J gene fills in the rest. The chain has TRBV20 and TRBJ2-2; D gene ambiguous. The length of the CDR3 is 14 residues. V dropped 3 bases and J dropped 0 bases, with 8 bases sitting between them. Germline V gives CDR1 GFQATS, CDR2 STVNSAI. The part of the CDR3 DNA that was read is TGTGGTGCTAGAGTGGGAGCAAACACCGGGCAGCTCTAC. Residues: CGARVGANTGQLY. The full CDR3 reads CGARVGANTGQLYF.

This clone has just a few counts. Mouse gene names and germline throughout. CDR3 region: CASSPDWGGAGAETLYF. The CDR3 DNA, read in part, is TGTGCCAGCTCTCCCGACTGGGGGGGCGCGGGTGCAGAAACGCTGTAT. The genes are TRBV12-1 and TRBJ2-3, with 12 bases fitting TRBD2. The read terminates 1 residue ahead of where the CDR3 ends, so the germline J gene completes it. Germline CDR1 reads SGHSN; CDR2 reads HYEKVE. J gave up 1 base and V 2 bases, and 6 bases lay outside the gene matches. The CDR3 contains 17 residues.

As to this clone: Genes and germline come from the mouse. The CDR3 is cut off 1 residue early in the read; its end comes from the germline J gene. J is TRBJ1-2 and V is TRBV26; 7 positions agree with TRBD1. Per the germline V gene, CDR1 is KGHPV and CDR2 is FQNQEV (reference sequence). The CDR3 loop spans 13 amino acids. Trimming removed 6 bases from V and 5 bases from J; junction bases left unmatched: 6. CDR3 DNA (partial): TGTGCCAGCAGCCGACAGGGTGGGTCCGACTACACC. It codes for CASSRQGGSDYT. From start to end, the CDR3 is CASSRQGGSDYTF.

By sample fraction, this clone is medium-sized. Germline and genes here are mouse. The read ends 1 residue before the CDR3 terminus; that terminus is restored from the germline J gene. The rearrangement links TRBV26 to TRBJ1-2; TRBD1 matches 8 bases. The CDR3 runs 14 residues. Germline V gene data show CDR1 as KGHPV and CDR2 as FQNQEV (reference sequence). V dropped 2 bases and J dropped 3; count of bases not matched to a gene: 2. The sequenced CDR3 bases are TGTGCCAGCAGTCTGACAGGGGGGGACTCCGACTACACC. It codes for CASSLTGGDSDYT. The CDR3, in full, reads CASSLTGGDSDYTF.

This clone came up a few times. Gene and germline names: mouse. The CDR3 end is not reached by the read, which stops 1 residue before it; the germline J gene fills it in. The rearrangement uses TRBV20 and TRBJ2-5; D not resolved. CDR3 length equals 13 residues. Trimming took 0 bases from V and 0 from J, leaving 4 bases between them. Germline V gene data show CDR1 as GFQATS and CDR2 as STVNSAI. The CDR3 loop reads CGARDRNQDTQYF. CDR3 bases read: TGTGGTGCTAGGGACAGAAACCAAGACACCCAGTAC.

This clone showed up just a few times. The gene names here belong to mouse. The part of the CDR3 DNA that was read is TGTGCCAGCAGACTCGACTGGGGTAGTGCAGAAACGCTGTAT. The encoded protein is CASRLDWGSAETLY. From start to end, the CDR3 is CASRLDWGSAETLYF. This chain uses TRBV19 with TRBJ2-3; 8 positions match TRBD2. The read falls 1 residue short of the CDR3 end, and the missing part is taken from the germline J gene. The CDR3 extends over 15 amino acids. Germline CDR1 FNHDT, CDR2 SITEND (reference sequence). Germline trimming cut 5 bases from V and 0 bases from J; bases unmatched to any gene: 5. The whole variable domain, remainder taken from reference TRBV19 and TRBJ2-3, is GGIITQTPKFLIGQEGQKLTLKCQQNFNHDTMYWYRQDSGKGLRLIYYSITENDLQKGDLSEGYDASREKKSSFSLTVTSAQKNEMAVFLCASRLDWGSAETLYFGSGTRLTVL.

Notes on this clone: Gene names are mouse gene names. The read ends 1 residue early relative to the CDR3; the germline J gene fills the gap. The chain recombines TRBV12-2 with TRBJ2-5, with TRBD2 matching 14 bases. The germline V gene encodes CDR1 SGHLS and CDR2 HYDKME. Losses at the gene ends were 4 bases for V and 6 bases for J; bases not matched to a gene: 5. There are 15 residues in the CDR3. CDR3 amino acids: CASSHGTGGADTQYF. Partial CDR3 DNA: TGTGCCAGCTCCCACGGGACTGGGGGGGCTGACACCCAGTAC.

Remarks on this clone: Gene names and germline refer to mouse. The read terminates 1 residue ahead of where the CDR3 ends, so the germline J gene completes it. V gene TRBV13-2 combines with J gene TRBJ2-4, with D tentatively TRBD1 or TRBD2 (6 bases each). The CDR3 sequence is 14 residues long. The germline V gene encodes CDR1 NNHNN and CDR2 SYGAGS (reference sequence). V gave up 1 base and J gave up 2 bases, with 8 bases separating them. The CDR3 loop reads CASGDWGHQNTLYF. Partial CDR3 DNA: TGTGCCAGCGGTGATTGGGGGCATCAAAACACCTTGTAC.

This clone has more than one count but fewer than ten. Any gene name here is a mouse gene name. The read finishes 1 residue shy of the CDR3 end, and the germline J gene is used to complete it. The J gene is TRBJ1-3, the V gene TRBV3, with D perhaps matching TRBD1 (6 bases). CDR3 size: 14 residues. Germline values: CDR1 SNHLY, CDR2 FYNGKV (reference sequence). The germline V and J ends were trimmed by 5 bases and 0 bases, with 8 bases remaining between them. CDR3: CASSLTGSGNTLYF. The CDR3 bases that were read are TGTGCCAGCAGCCTGACAGGTTCTGGAAATACGCTCTAT.

This clone is large within its sample. Mouse gene names apply. Read data end 1 residue before the CDR3 end; the end is taken from the germline J gene. The chain carries TRBV13-1 and TRBJ2-7, with 13 bases aligning to TRBD2. This CDR3 contains 15 residues. The germline CDR1 and CDR2 sequences are NSHNY and SYGAGN. J was trimmed by 7 bases and V by 1 base; bases with no gene match: 5. CDR3 in amino acids: CASSDPGLGGQEQYF. The CDR3 DNA, read in part, is TGTGCCAGCAGTGATCCCGGACTGGGGGGGCAGGAACAGTAC.

Remarks on this clone: Gene names and germline match the mouse. The CDR3 end lies 1 residue beyond the end of the read and is filled in from the germline J gene. This chain uses TRBV12-2 with TRBJ2-4, with TRBD2 matching over 12 bases. Germline CDR1 SGHLS, CDR2 HYDKME. After removal of 4 bases from V and 5 bases from J, the junction contained 6 bases not matched to a gene. This CDR3 spans 15 amino acids. Incomplete CDR3 DNA: TGTGCCAGCTCCCGCGACTGGGGGGGCGCAAACACCTTGTAC. Protein: CASSRDWGGANTLY. The entire CDR3 protein reads CASSRDWGGANTLYF.

Remarks on this clone: The gene symbols are mouse symbols. The CDR3 DNA, read in part, is TGTGCCAGCAGTCTGTGGGGGAACCAAGACACCCAGTAC. Protein product: CASSLWGNQDTQY. The full CDR3 protein is CASSLWGNQDTQYF. V usage is TRBV3 and J usage is TRBJ2-5, with D tentatively TRBD2 (6 bases). Read sequence stops 1 residue before the CDR3 end, and the germline J gene provides the missing end. V shed 6 bases and J shed 0 bases, with 10 bases lying between them. This CDR3 has 14 residues. Looked up from germline, CDR1 is SNHLY and CDR2 is FYNGKV (reference sequence).

This clone turned up a few times. The listed genes are named as in mouse. The sequence runs out 1 residue before the end of the CDR3; the remainder is reconstructed from the germline J gene. The V call is TRBV26, the J call TRBJ2-7, with 7 positions matching TRBD1. The CDR3 has 13 amino acids. The V gene end was trimmed by 5 bases and the J gene end by 4 bases; junction bases not matched to a gene: 5. From germline, CDR1 is KGHPV and CDR2 FQNQEV (reference sequence). Partial CDR3 DNA: TGTGCCAGCAGTTCGGGACAGAAATATGAACAGTAC. This gives the protein CASSSGQKYEQY. The full CDR3 reads CASSSGQKYEQYF.